These 30 T cell receptor beta chains originate from one sample sequenced in a study of blood T cell repertoires in COVID-19. Method: immunoSEQ multiplex PCR; TCRdb's copy keeps in-frame clones and lacks some. This sample has about 90,000 clones, with around 81% found just once. Material: peripheral blood. These receptors all stem from a woman in her seventies with active or convalescent COVID-19.

This chain uses TRBV7-6 with TRBJ1-1; 7 positions agree with TRBD1. J gave up 2 bases and V 6 bases, and 6 bases lay outside the gene matches. The CDR3 consists of 14 residues. The germline V gene has CDR1 SGHVS and CDR2 FNYEAQ. The CDR3 region has the DNA TGTGCCAGCAGTTCGACAGGGCAAAACACTGAAGCTTTCTTT. Translated: CASSSTGQNTEAFF.

The chain joins TRBV3-1 (or the pseudogene TRBV3-2) to TRBJ2-5, with 11 bases that match TRBD1. J lost 4 bases, V lost 1 base, and 2 bases had no gene match. The CDR3 runs 15 residues. Germline CDR1 is LGHDT and CDR2 is YNNKEL (reference sequence). CDR3 coding DNA: TGTGCCAGCAGCCAAGGGGACAGGGGGGGAGAGACCCAGTACTTC. This encodes CASSQGDRGGETQYF.

The rearrangement uses TRBV28 and TRBJ2-4; 7 bases align to TRBD2. Germline CDR1 is MDHEN and CDR2 is SYDVKM. The CDR3 covers 17 residues. V shed 4 bases, J shed 3 bases, and the junction held 12 bases outside the gene matches. The CDR3 region has the DNA TGTGCCAGCAGTTGGGACCCCCTAGGGAGGGACAAAAACATTCAGTACTTC. Amino acids: CASSWDPLGRDKNIQYF.

This clone was recorded once. The V call is TRBV5-1, the J call TRBJ2-5; the D gene is possibly TRBD1 (6 bases). The V gene lost 4 bases and the J gene lost 4 bases, with 14 bases spanning the gap. Looked up from germline, CDR1 is SGHRS and CDR2 is YFSETQ. The CDR3 sequence is 14 residues long. DNA of the CDR3: TGCGCCAGCAGCCCTCAGGGGCGCTCAGAGACCCAGTACTTC. Encoded protein: CASSPQGRSETQYF.

This sequence joins TRBV2 and TRBJ1-5, with 9 positions matching TRBD1. CDR1 and CDR2 (germline): SNHLY, FYNNEI. The CDR3 consists of 13 residues. The ends lost 6 bases at V and 4 bases at J; junction bases unmatched: 1. CDR3 in amino acids: CASRGTGNQPQHF. CDR3 nucleotides: TGTGCCAGCAGAGGGACAGGGAATCAGCCCCAGCATTTT. The complete variable domain, with remaining parts taken from reference TRBV2 and TRBJ1-5, reads EPEVTQTPSHQVTQMGQEVILRCVPISNHLYFYWYRQILGQKVEFLVSFYNNEISEKSEIFDDQFSVERPDGSNFTLKIRSTKLEDSAMYFCASRGTGNQPQHFGDGTRLSIL.

The chain employs TRBV6-2 or TRBV6-3 and TRBJ2-7; D possibly corresponds to TRBD1 (6 bases). The CDR3 contains 15 residues. Trimming removed 2 bases at V and 0 bases at J, with 11 bases between. Per germline, CDR1 MNHEY and CDR2 SVGEGT. Here the CDR3 reads CASSYADRSSYEQYF. CDR3 in DNA: TGTGCCAGCAGTTACGCCGACAGGAGCTCCTACGAGCAGTACTTC.

The V call is TRBV6-2 or TRBV6-3, the J call TRBJ2-3, with D tentatively TRBD1 (6 bases). There are 15 residues in the CDR3. Germline lookup yields CDR1 MNHEY and CDR2 SVGEGT. The V gene lost 2 bases and the J gene lost 2 bases, with 11 bases spanning the gap. CDR3 in amino acids: CASSYQGPPTDTQYF. CDR3 in DNA: TGTGCCAGCAGTTACCAGGGGCCACCCACAGATACGCAGTATTTT.

The rearrangement joins TRBV9 to TRBJ1-2, with 8 bases lining up with TRBD1. CDR3 length: 14 residues. Germline loops: CDR1 SGDLS, CDR2 YYNGEE. The V gene end was trimmed by 3 bases and the J gene end by 7 bases; junction bases not matched to a gene: 8. The CDR3 coding sequence is TGTGCCAGCAGCGCAGACAGGGGCTCGGGTGGCTACACCTTC. This translates into CASSADRGSGGYTF.

This chain uses TRBV27 with TRBJ1-6; tentative D call: TRBD1 (5 bases). CDR3 length: 17 amino acids. Per germline, CDR1 MNHEY and CDR2 SMNVEV (reference sequence). V lost 1 base and J lost 5, with 15 bases in between. The CDR3 bases are TGTGCCAGCAGTTTATACGGGGGGTTGGTGAATAATTCACCCCTCCACTTT. This gives the protein CASSLYGGLVNNSPLHF.

This chain connects TRBV7-2 to TRBJ1-2; a possible D gene is TRBD1 (5 bases). Germline assignment: CDR1 SGHTA and CDR2 FQGNSA. The V end was cut by 2 bases, the J end by 1 base, with 11 bases between. There are 15 residues in the CDR3. CDR3 sequence (DNA): TGTGCCAGCAGCTTAAACGCAGGGAATAACTATGGCTACACCTTC. It codes for CASSLNAGNNYGYTF.

The chain couples TRBV4-1 to TRBJ2-1; TRBD1 matches 7 bases. The CDR3 totals 19 residues. Trimming took 3 bases from V and 2 from J; bases not matched to a gene: 16. Germline V gene data show CDR1 as MGHRA and CDR2 as YSYEKL. In DNA form, the CDR3 reads TGCGCCAGCAGCCAGACGGCCCCGATCCATGGGACAGCCTACAATGAGCAGTTCTTC. Encoded protein: CASSQTAPIHGTAYNEQFF.

V gene TRBV19 combines with J gene TRBJ1-2, with a tentative D call TRBD1 (6 bases). The CDR3 covers 13 residues. CDR1 LNHDA and CDR2 SQIVND come from the germline V gene (reference sequence). V was clipped by 6 bases and J by 8 bases, with 16 bases between them. The chain's CDR3 is CASRRSGVWGYTF. The CDR3 nucleotides read TGTGCCAGTAGGCGTTCAGGGGTATGGGGCTACACCTTC.

The V and J genes are TRBV19 and TRBJ2-1, with TRBD2 as a possible D gene (5 bases). The CDR3 consists of 14 residues. With 7 bases removed from V and 0 bases from J, the gap between germline ends came to 10 bases. The germline CDR1 and CDR2 sequences are LNHDA and SQIVND (reference sequence). CDR3 nucleotide sequence: TGTGCCAGTAAACCGGGGTACTCCTACAATGAGCAGTTCTTC. Translated: CASKPGYSYNEQFF.

V is TRBV5-1 and J is TRBJ1-6, with unresolved D. Trimming left V 0 bases short and J 14 bases short, with 12 bases between. CDR3 length: 13 amino acids. Germline CDR1 is SGHRS and CDR2 is YFSETQ. In nucleotides, the CDR3 is TGCGCCAGCAGCTTGGCGATCGGAGGATCCCTCCACTTT. Its protein is CASSLAIGGSLHF.

V usage is TRBV4-3 and J usage is TRBJ1-2; the match to TRBD1 covers 7 bases. V dropped 6 bases and J dropped 7; count of bases not matched to a gene: 17. The CDR3 has 16 residues. Germline V lookup: CDR1 LGHNA, CDR2 YSLEER. CDR3 sequence: CASSRSGTAVLGGYTF. Written as DNA, the CDR3 is TGCGCCAGCAGTCGGTCCGGGACAGCTGTTTTGGGTGGCTACACCTTC.

The chain joins TRBV7-6 to TRBJ1-3; 7 nucleotides line up with TRBD1. CDR3 length: 16 residues. The germline V gene encodes CDR1 SGHVS and CDR2 FNYEAQ. The trim removed 5 bases at V and 2 bases at J, leaving 9 bases unmatched. The CDR3 spells CASSLPWGTAGNTIYF. The CDR3 DNA reads TGTGCCAGCAGCCTGCCCTGGGGGACAGCTGGAAACACCATATATTTT.

The chain carries TRBV7-2 and TRBJ2-5; 7 nucleotides align to TRBD2. In germline, CDR1 is SGHTA, CDR2 FQGNSA. After removal of 5 bases from V and 3 bases from J, the junction contained 6 bases not matched to a gene. The CDR3 has 14 residues. The CDR3 sequence is CASSERAGKETQYF. As DNA, the CDR3 is TGTGCCAGCAGCGAACGAGCGGGGAAAGAGACCCAGTACTTC.

This clone was picked up one time. This chain uses TRBV5-1 with TRBJ1-2; TRBD1 matches 8 bases. CDR3 length: 16 residues. The germline CDR1 and CDR2 sequences are SGHRS and YFSETQ. The junction had 12 bases not matched to a gene; V was cut back by 4 bases and J by 4 bases. This CDR3 is CASSPPPGQGAYGYTF. The CDR3 DNA reads TGCGCCAGCAGCCCCCCTCCTGGACAGGGTGCCTATGGCTACACCTTC.

The gene calls are TRBV21-1 and TRBJ1-5; the D call of TRBD1 is as the table states it, not checked on the DNA. TRBV21-1 is deemed a pseudogene. The length of the CDR3 is 16 residues. The CDR3 DNA reads TGTGCCAGCAGCAAAGCCGACAGGGCGAGGAATCAGCCCCAGCATTTT. Its translation is CASSKADRARNQPQHF.

This clone was observed a handful of times. The V call is TRBV28, the J call TRBJ2-5, with D unresolved. Germline V lookup: CDR1 MDHEN, CDR2 SYDVKM. Trimming stripped 0 bases from V and 2 bases from J, with 7 bases between. The CDR3 extends over 14 amino acids. The DNA of the CDR3 is TGTGCCAGCAGTTTATGGGTTAGTCAAGAGACCCAGTACTTC. It is translated as CASSLWVSQETQYF.

This rearrangement joins TRBV5-1 to TRBJ1-3; no firm D call. There are 13 residues in the CDR3. Germline CDR1 reads SGHRS; CDR2 reads YFSETQ. V was cut by 3 bases and J by 2 bases, with 6 bases left in between. CDR3 in amino acids: CASSSHPGNTIYF. CDR3 sequence (DNA): TGCGCCAGCAGCTCCCATCCTGGAAACACCATATATTTT.

This chain links TRBV5-4 with TRBJ1-6; possible D gene TRBD1, 6 bases. Looked up from germline, CDR1 is SGHNT and CDR2 is YYREEE (reference sequence). This CDR3 contains 16 residues. Trimming removed 0 bases at V and 5 bases at J, with 12 bases between. CDR3 DNA: TGTGCCAGCAGCTTGGGAGGACAGCGTAATAATTCACCCCTCCACTTT. Translating gives CASSLGGQRNNSPLHF.

The chain's CDR3 is CASSPIAGRTDTQYF. The CDR3 DNA reads as TGTGCCAGCTCACCGATAGCGGGGCGCACAGATACGCAGTATTTT. The chain combines TRBV18 with TRBJ2-3, with 8 bases fitting TRBD2. Trimming cost V 3 bases and J 1 base; bases outside gene matches: 3. Germline CDR1 and CDR2: KGHSH and LQKENI. The CDR3 contains 15 residues.

The chain recombines TRBV3-1 (or the pseudogene TRBV3-2) with TRBJ2-1; D gene unclear. Trimming stripped 4 bases from V and 6 bases from J, with 10 bases between. CDR1 and CDR2 (germline): LGHDT, YNNKEL (reference sequence). This CDR3 comprises 13 residues. CDR3 DNA sequence: TGTGCCAGCAGCCTCCAGGTGGCCAATGAGCAGTTCTTC. It translates to CASSLQVANEQFF.

The chain carries TRBV20-1 and TRBJ1-4; the D gene is possibly TRBD1 (6 bases). The CDR3 runs 12 residues. The V gene lost 3 bases and the J gene lost 7 bases, with 9 bases spanning the gap. CDR1 and CDR2 from the germline V gene are DFQATT and SNEGSKA (reference sequence). The chain's CDR3 is CSASGGGEKLFF. In DNA form, the CDR3 reads TGCAGTGCTAGTGGAGGGGGTGAAAAACTGTTTTTT.

The CDR3 DNA follows: TGTGCCAGCAGTTTAAACGGAGCTAACTATGGCTACACCTTC. Amino acids: CASSLNGANYGYTF. The genes are TRBV28 and TRBJ1-2, with unresolved D. The V end was cut by 2 bases, the J end by 0 bases, with 7 bases between. The CDR3 runs to 14 residues. Germline loops: CDR1 MDHEN, CDR2 SYDVKM.

The genes are TRBV28 and TRBJ1-5; 9 bases map to TRBD1. Germline-derived CDR1 and CDR2 are MDHEN and SYDVKM. This CDR3 has 16 amino acids. Trimming cost V 2 bases and J 0 bases; bases outside gene matches: 2. This CDR3 reads CASSLRTGVSNQPQHF. The CDR3 DNA reads TGTGCCAGCAGTTTAAGGACAGGGGTTAGCAATCAGCCCCAGCATTTT.

The chain combines TRBV2 with TRBJ1-5; D possibly corresponds to TRBD1 (5 bases). Trimming stripped 4 bases from V and 2 bases from J, with 9 bases between. The CDR3 has 14 residues. Germline values: CDR1 SNHLY, CDR2 FYNNEI. In nucleotides, the CDR3 is TGTGCCAGCAGTGGGACAAAAGGCAATCAGCCCCAGCATTTT. Residues: CASSGTKGNQPQHF.

The rearrangement joins TRBV11-2 to TRBJ2-7, with D hard to call. This CDR3 region has 14 residues. The V end lost 7 bases, the J end lost 2 bases, and 15 bases lay between the germline ends. Germline V gives CDR1 SGHAT, CDR2 FQNNGV. CDR3 DNA: TGTGCCAGCAACCCGTCGAGGTTGACCTACGAGCAGTACTTC. Its translation is CASNPSRLTYEQYF.

The genes are TRBV5-8 and TRBJ1-2; D is ambiguous. CDR3 size: 16 residues. Trimming cost V 4 bases and J 4 bases, with 20 bases left between them. Germline V CDR1 and CDR2: SGHTS, YDEGEE. The CDR3, as DNA: TGTGCCAGCAGCCTGGGTGTGGGCTTTTCCATCTATGGCTACACCTTC. The encoded protein is CASSLGVGFSIYGYTF.